This T cell receptor beta chain was retrieved from a study of cytomegalovirus exposure and HLA in healthy donors. The CDR3 sequence is 15 residues long. Germline V CDR1 and CDR2: MDHEN, SYDVKM. V dropped 3 bases and J dropped 0 bases, with 12 bases sitting between them. This clone was recorded once. PCR was performed using 60 Vbeta and 13 Jbeta primers. Here immunoSEQ multiplex PCR was the method, and the copy in TCRdb shows in-frame clones only, minus some. The sample comprises tens of thousands of clones, just under 80% of which are singletons, and nearly 2.5% rests with the top ten. The V gene is TRBV28, the J gene TRBJ2-7; D is possibly TRBD2 (5 bases). The receptor was isolated from a male donor in good health and CMV-seropositive. Input material: PBMCs. The chain's CDR3 is CASSLDGKSSYEQYF. In nucleotides, the CDR3 is TGTGCCAGCAGTTTGGACGGGAAGAGCTCCTACGAGCAGTACTTC. The complete variable domain, with remaining parts taken from reference TRBV28 and TRBJ2-7, reads DVKVTQSSRYLVKRTGEKVFLECVQDMDHENMFWYRQDPGLGLRLIYFSYDVKMKEKGDIPEGYSVSREKKERFSLILESASTNQTSMYLCASSLDGKSSYEQYFGPGTRLTVT.